This TCR beta chain is from a study of blood T cell repertoires in COVID-19. Study-level information: Sites across the United States, Italy and Spain contributed samples from acute and convalescent COVID-19. PBMCs, B-cell-depleted T cells, or T cells were the source of the cDNA or gDNA that made up the material.

Original handling: Reference gene primers were amplified, and this amplification served to estimate nucleated cell counts. Assay: immunoSEQ multiplex PCR; the TCRdb copy retains only in-frame clones and omits some. That table furnishes V, J and clone size, whereas the DNA furnished D and trimming. The sample has 110,000 to 150,000 clones, around 84% seen once. The V gene's germline CDR1 is MDHEN and CDR2 SYDVKM. J lost 0 bases, V lost 4 bases, and 7 bases had no gene match. The length of the CDR3 is 16 residues. This clone was recorded once. The sequenced sample was peripheral blood. This chain uses TRBV28 with TRBJ1-1; 8 bases are shared with TRBD1. This TCR was recovered from a woman in her forties or fifties with acute or convalescent COVID-19. As DNA, the CDR3 is TGTGCCAGCAGTTCCCAGGGGGCCCCTTTGAACACTGAAGCTTTCTTT. Protein sequence: CASSSQGAPLNTEAFF. Using reference TRBV28 and TRBJ1-1 for the parts outside the CDR3, the full variable domain is DVKVTQSSRYLVKRTGEKVFLECVQDMDHENMFWYRQDPGLGLRLIYFSYDVKMKEKGDIPEGYSVSREKKERFSLILESASTNQTSMYLCASSSQGAPLNTEAFFGQGTRLTVV.